The T cell receptor (beta chain) under discussion was sequenced for a study of STAT5B mutations in CD4+ large granular lymphocyte leukemia. Whole-study findings and limits: The CD4+ versus CD8+ T-LGLL clonality difference may reflect limited sample size.

Notes on this clone: Its antigen is not identified.

This CDR3 contains 17 residues. Germline CDR1 is SGHVS and CDR2 is FNYEAQ. V was cut by 1 base and J by 1 base, with 17 bases left in between. This was a survey-level run. The method was immunoSEQ multiplex PCR; TCRdb's version includes in-frame clones alone and lacks a portion of them. The sample lists some 4,900 clones; 70% to 90% were seen once. The sample consisted of PBMCs. The genes are TRBV7-6 and TRBJ2-7, with a tentative D call TRBD1 (6 bases). The receptor was isolated from a middle-aged man with CD4+ T-cell large granular lymphocyte leukemia. The CDR3 spells CASSLDPGQGPSYEQYF. In DNA, the CDR3 is TGTGCCAGCAGCTTAGATCCAGGGCAGGGGCCGTCCTACGAGCAGTACTTC.